Listed below are T cell receptor beta chains from one sample, sequenced in a study of human T cells and chemical hapten exposure. Each CDR3 protein is one row after TCRdb ran MiXCR on the RACE reads. The top ten clones hold about 4% of a sample with 80,000 to 95,000 distinct CDR3 sequences, roughly 10% of them seen once. The sample was whole blood, taken in connection with sensitization to the hapten diphenylcyclopropenone (DPC). The source of these receptors is a woman aged 50 to 65 with alopecia areata. Some clones in this sample may be carry-over from other donors' samples. The CDR3 runs from the conserved cysteine through the conserved F or W. The D gene is left open where the match is weak. A clone size is listed for some rows: how often the clone was seen (once, few, many), or a class if it is expanded.

v_gene	d_gene	abundance	j_gene	CDR3nt	CDR3aa
TRBV4-1	TRBD2	many	TRBJ2-1	TGCGCCAGCAGCCCGGGACTAGCGGGGAACAATGAGCAGTTCTTC	CASSPGLAGNNEQFF
TRBV4-2	NA	many	TRBJ1-1	TGTGCCAGCAGCCAAGATTGGAGTAATCTAAACACTGAAGCTTTCTTT	CASSQDWSNLNTEAFF
TRBV12-3/TRBV12-4	TRBD1	many	TRBJ2-3	TGTGCCAGCAGCGAGCCGGGACAGGGGGGATCGGACACAGATACGCAGTATTTT	CASSEPGQGGSDTDTQYF
TRBV7-6	TRBD1	NA	TRBJ2-5	TGTGCCAGCAGCCCCGGGACAGGCCAAGAGACCCAGTACTTC	CASSPGTGQETQYF
TRBV20-1	TRBD1	few	TRBJ2-3	TGCAGTGCTAGAGATCGGATCCACAGGGGGCGCGGAGATACGCAGTATTTT	CSARDRIHRGRGDTQYF
TRBV28	TRBD2	many	TRBJ2-2	TGTGCCAGCAGATCCTGGGGACTAGCGGAGTCGAACACCGGGGAGCTGTTTTTT	CASRSWGLAESNTGELFF
TRBV29-1	NA	many	TRBJ2-5	TGCAGCGTGGACAGACGACTAGGGGGAGTGGAGACCCAGTACTTC	CSVDRRLGGVETQYF
TRBV20-1	NA	NA	TRBJ2-1	TGCAGTGCTCCCGACGGGACAACAAGGAATGAGCAGTTCTTC	CSAPDGTTRNEQFF
TRBV6-1	TRBD2	few	TRBJ2-7	TGTGCCAGTAATAAGGGACTAGCGGGGGACGAGCAGTACTTC	CASNKGLAGDEQYF
TRBV11-2	TRBD2	many	TRBJ2-3	TGTGCCAGCAGCTCCTGGGCGGGGGGTTTCACAGATACGCAGTATTTT	CASSSWAGGFTDTQYF
TRBV5-8	TRBD1	few	TRBJ1-4	TGTGCCAGCAGCTTAGGGACAGGCGGAAGGGAAAAACTGTTTTTT	CASSLGTGGREKLFF
TRBV6-5	TRBD1	few	TRBJ1-6	TGTGCCAGCAATTCCATCGGACAGGACAGTAATAATTCACCCCTCCACTTT	CASNSIGQDSNNSPLHF
TRBV18	NA	many	TRBJ1-1	TGTGCCAGCTCACCGTCACCGGGACGAGGGAACACTGAAGCTTTCTTT	CASSPSPGRGNTEAFF